The subject of this entry is one T cell receptor (beta chain). The specificity of this receptor is unknown. Base qualities are not provided; no much larger clone lies one nucleotide away. This record comes from a study of preoperative IRX-2 immunotherapy in early breast cancer (dated by TCRdb to the late 2010s). The CDR3 runs 15 residues from the cysteine to the phenylalanine. Solely the CDR3 DNA is kept, with 45 bases framed from the first base. The germline V gene specifies MNHGY as CDR1 and SAAAGT as CDR2. V loses 10 bases of germline sequence and J loses 2 bases, and the interval between the two ends is 20 bases. The sample's treatment or condition label, in plain terms: preoperative locoregional IRX-2 cytokine immunotherapy. The samples were obtained from a phase Ib study that tested preoperative, locoregional IRX-2 cytokine immunotherapy meant to prime immune responses. The donors were early-stage breast cancer patients who were given IRX-2 prior to surgery.

Libraries came from the immunoSEQ multiplex PCR assay. In TCRdb, the immuneACCESS table is reduced to in-frame sequences with V and J assigned. These tables do not hold every clone; where another copy was compared, an unresolved V gene accounts for under half, and the others remain unexplained. The sample contains tens of thousands of clones, 82% of them found a single time. The ten largest clones capture roughly 3.2% of the sample. The sequence joins TRBV6-8 to TRBJ1-2; TRBD1 is a possible D gene, resting on 6 matching bases. This receptor was obtained from a human donor with breast cancer. This material was obtained from a patient treated with IRX-2 immunotherapy. CDR3 sequence: CAIGRGTQENYGYTF. The DNA reads TGTGCCATCGGCCGAGGGACACAGGAAAACTATGGCTACACCTTC.